The clone carrying this T cell receptor beta chain has a single count. The protocol was immunoSEQ multiplex PCR, while the TCRdb copy is restricted to in-frame clones and leaves out a portion. This sample has 85,000 to 100,000 clones, with 85% to 95% found just once. This specimen belongs to a study of control samples from healthy donors and cancer patients. V gave up 1 base and J gave up 0 bases, with 10 bases separating them. This CDR3 contains 15 residues. In germline, CDR1 is SGHDT, CDR2 YYEEEE. The chain carries TRBV5-6 and TRBJ2-5; D gene uncertain. This clonotype originated in a man between 18 and 29 years old in good health. Input material: blood. The CDR3 here is CASSLSLTYQETQYF. The CDR3 DNA follows: TGTGCCAGCAGCTTGTCTCTCACGTACCAAGAGACCCAGTACTTC.